This T cell receptor (beta chain) was found in a study of blood T cell repertoires in COVID-19. At the level of the study: The United States, Italy and Spain supplied acute and convalescent COVID-19 samples. The cDNA or gDNA used as material had been derived from T cells, B-cell-depleted T cells, or PBMCs.

As originally analysed: From reference gene primer amplification, estimates of nucleated cell counts were derived. The data were produced by immunoSEQ multiplex PCR, yet TCRdb's version contains in-frame clones alone and is incomplete. The V and J calls and clone size come from that table; D and trimming were worked out from the DNA. The sample lists some 47,000 clones, 84% occurring once. The sample holds one count of this clone. The sequence was obtained from a human donor in a cohort sampled during active COVID-19. Sequenced sample: peripheral blood.

The DNA of the CDR3 is TGCAGTGCTAGTATTAGGCGGAGTGAAAAACTGTTTTTT. This translates into CSASIRRSEKLFF. The J gene is TRBJ1-4, the V gene TRBV20-1; D uncertain. The V end was cut by 3 bases, the J end by 7 bases, with 12 bases between. This CDR3 is built from 13 residues. The germline CDR1 and CDR2 sequences are DFQATT and SNEGSKA (reference sequence).